These 12 T cell receptor beta chains originate from one sample sequenced in a study of Ad26.COV2.S vaccination and SARS-CoV-2 variants. Produced via immunoSEQ multiplex PCR; TCRdb's table is partial and in-frame only. Of about 680,000 clones listed, around 90% are singletons. Treatment defined: about 20 received Ad26.COV2.S at low or high dose, single or two shots; about five received placebo; per-sample allocation not given. It was on day 63 after the first vaccine or placebo injection that samples were taken. This sample comprised peripheral blood, obtained in a trial of Ad26.COV2.S vaccine versus placebo. These receptors all stem from a person aged 18-60 years who received the Ad26.COV2.S COVID-19 vaccine or a placebo.

The rearrangement joins TRBV12-5 to TRBJ1-1; D may be TRBD1 (5 bases). Germline V gene lookup returns CDR1 LGHNT and CDR2 FRNRAP. The CDR3 has 14 amino acids. V was pared by 6 bases and J by 6 bases, with 17 bases between. The CDR3, as DNA: TGTGCTAGTGGGGCAGGGTGGGGGACTGCTGAAGCTTTCTTT. Encoded protein: CASGAGWGTAEAFF.

The chain recombines TRBV11-1 with TRBJ2-5, with TRBD2 matching over 9 bases. Trimming removed 4 bases from V and 7 bases from J; junction bases left unmatched: 10. Per the germline V gene, CDR1 is SGHAT and CDR2 is FQDESV (reference sequence). The CDR3 is 15 residues long. The CDR3 region has the DNA TGTGCCAGCAGCTCCCCTCCTATAGCGGGAGCGACCCAGTACTTC. This sequence encodes CASSSPPIAGATQYF.

J is TRBJ1-1 and V is TRBV27; unclear D gene. Trimming shortened V by 6 bases and J by 0 bases, and 17 bases separated the two germline ends. The CDR3 covers 16 residues. Per the germline V gene, CDR1 is MNHEY and CDR2 is SMNVEV (reference sequence). CDR3 DNA sequence: TGTGCCAGCAGCCAATACCGGGTCACCATGAACACTGAAGCTTTCTTT. Encoded protein: CASSQYRVTMNTEAFF.

The chain recombines TRBV6-1 with TRBJ1-1, with D tentatively TRBD1 (6 bases). V lost 2 bases and J lost 5, with 9 bases in between. Germline V gives CDR1 MNHNS, CDR2 SASEGT. CDR3 length: 13 residues. This CDR3 reads CASSERGGTEAFF. The CDR3 bases are TGTGCCAGCAGTGAAAGGGGGGGGACTGAAGCTTTCTTT.

The chain links TRBV14 to TRBJ2-7; 12 bases agree with TRBD2. Trimming cost V 1 base and J 4 bases; bases outside gene matches: 2. CDR3 length: 15 residues. CDR1 and CDR2 (germline): SGHDN, FVKESK. CDR3 protein: CASSQASGRVYEQYF. CDR3 in DNA: TGTGCCAGCAGCCAAGCTAGCGGGAGGGTTTACGAGCAGTACTTC.

V gene TRBV5-4 combines with J gene TRBJ2-4; D not resolved. CDR1 and CDR2 from the germline V gene are SGHNT and YYREEE (reference sequence). CDR3 length: 13 residues. V was pared by 9 bases and J by 4 bases, with 14 bases between. In DNA, the CDR3 is TGTGCCACGGCGTGGGGTTTAAAAAACATTCAGTACTTC. It codes for CATAWGLKNIQYF. The variable domain in full, with the rest retrieved from reference TRBV5-4 and TRBJ2-4, is ETGVTQSPTHLIKTRGQQVTLRCSSQSGHNTVSWYQQALGQGPQFIFQYYREEENGRGNFPPRFSGLQFPNYSSELNVNALELDDSALYLCATAWGLKNIQYFGAGTRLSVL.

The chain links TRBV6-6 to TRBJ2-3; TRBD2 matches at 8 bases. V trimming: 9 bases; J trimming: 3 bases; junction bases outside the gene matches: 5. The CDR3 loop spans 13 amino acids. The germline V gene encodes CDR1 MNHNY and CDR2 SVGAGI (reference sequence). CDR3 sequence reads: CASESGGTDTQYF. The CDR3 nucleotides read TGTGCCAGTGAGAGCGGGGGAACAGATACGCAGTATTTT.

This chain uses TRBV12-5 with TRBJ2-7; D may be TRBD1 (5 bases). Germline CDR1 reads LGHNT; CDR2 reads FRNRAP. V gave up 1 base and J gave up 0 bases, with 22 bases separating them. This CDR3 comprises 19 residues. The CDR3 DNA reads as TGTGCTAGTGGTTTGGGACCCGCGCAGGGCACTATGAGCTCCTACGAGCAGTACTTC. Translation gives CASGLGPAQGTMSSYEQYF.

This chain links TRBV10-1 with TRBJ1-5, with unresolved D. Germline CDR1 is WNHNN and CDR2 is SYGVQD (reference sequence). CDR3 length: 16 residues. V was clipped by 2 bases and J by 0 bases, with 11 bases between them. CDR3 protein: CASSETSVYSNQPQHF. The CDR3 DNA reads TGCGCCAGCAGTGAGACTTCAGTTTATAGCAATCAGCCCCAGCATTTT.

The chain has TRBV7-8 and TRBJ1-1, with D perhaps matching TRBD1 (5 bases). Germline V gene lookup returns CDR1 SGHVS and CDR2 FQNEAQ. This CDR3 is built from 14 residues. V lost 1 base and J 5 bases, leaving 11 bases between the germline ends. CDR3 in DNA: TGTGCCAGCAGCTTAGTCCAGGGAAGGACTGAAGCTTTCTTT. It yields the protein CASSLVQGRTEAFF.

The CDR3 coding sequence is TGTGCCAGCAGCGTAGATGGGGTGGCGCGGGGAAACACCATATATTTT. This sequence encodes CASSVDGVARGNTIYF. This chain joins TRBV9 and TRBJ1-3; D uncertain. The CDR3 runs 16 residues. Looked up from germline, CDR1 is SGDLS and CDR2 is YYNGEE. Deletions cut 0 bases from V and 4 bases from J, with 14 bases between.

CDR3 region: CASSVGASGAPYEQYF. CDR3 DNA: TGTGCCAGCAGCGTAGGTGCTAGCGGGGCGCCCTACGAGCAGTACTTC. The chain uses TRBV9 and TRBJ2-7, with TRBD2 matching over 9 bases. The germline V gene encodes CDR1 SGDLS and CDR2 YYNGEE. With V trimmed by 0 bases and J by 2 bases, 6 bases remained unmatched. The CDR3 totals 16 residues.